This entry lists 18 T cell receptor beta chains sequenced from one sample in a study of shared clonotypes between healthy human individuals. Measured with immunoSEQ multiplex PCR; TCRdb has only the in-frame clones, and not every one. The repertoire has about 2.3 million clones, 85% to 95% of them found once; the top ten carry 0.39%. What was sequenced was naive CD4+ T cells from PBMCs. This sample's subset: CD45RA+ positively selected. The origin of the receptors is a man aged 18 to 29 in good health. Some clones in this sample may be carry-over from other donors' samples.

The V call is TRBV5-6, the J call TRBJ2-3; the match to TRBD1 covers 9 bases. The CDR3 has 15 residues. V trimming: 4 bases; J trimming: 4 bases; junction bases outside the gene matches: 7. CDR1 and CDR2 from the germline V gene are SGHDT and YYEEEE. The CDR3 DNA reads TGTGCCAGCAGCAAAGACAGGGGGGCGGCAGATACGCAGTATTTT. Its protein is CASSKDRGAADTQYF.

The chain links TRBV5-1 to TRBJ1-2; the match to TRBD1 covers 10 bases. Germline V gene data show CDR1 as SGHRS and CDR2 as YFSETQ. The CDR3 length is 14 residues. V was clipped by 3 bases and J by 7 bases; unmatched bases: 6. This chain's CDR3 is CASSSGQGDGGYTF. DNA of the CDR3: TGCGCCAGCAGCTCCGGACAGGGGGACGGTGGCTACACCTTC.

With regard to this clone: Other DNA sequences in this sample translate to the same CDR3. V usage is TRBV7-9 and J usage is TRBJ2-3; D remains unclear. Germline CDR1 reads SEHNR; CDR2 reads FQNEAQ (reference sequence). The V end was cut by 1 base, the J end by 3 bases, with 5 bases between. This CDR3 region has 13 residues. The CDR3 bases are TGTGCCAGCAGCTTAGTCGGGACAGATACGCAGTATTTT. Its translation: CASSLVGTDTQYF.

The chain combines TRBV19 with TRBJ1-1, with a tentative D call TRBD1 (5 bases). Germline V gene sequence: CDR1 LNHDA, CDR2 SQIVND (reference sequence). The ends were cut back, 5 bases at V and 3 bases at J, with 13 bases in the middle. The CDR3 sequence is 14 residues long. The CDR3 is CASSGQGGYTEAFF. The CDR3, as DNA: TGTGCCAGTAGTGGGCAGGGAGGGTACACTGAAGCTTTCTTT.

The chain links TRBV7-8 to TRBJ1-3; 7 bases align to TRBD1. Trimming cost V 3 bases and J 3 bases; bases outside gene matches: 17. The CDR3 has 19 amino acids. CDR1 SGHVS and CDR2 FQNEAQ come from the germline V gene. This CDR3 is CASSFFGRGEYQIGNTIYF. The DNA of the CDR3 is TGTGCCAGCAGCTTTTTTGGCAGGGGGGAATATCAGATTGGAAACACCATATATTTT.

The J gene is TRBJ2-7, the V gene TRBV6-9, with 9 bases lining up with TRBD2. The V and J ends lost 0 bases and 6 bases, in that order; junction bases with no gene match: 15. Germline CDR1 MNHGY, CDR2 SVAAGI. The CDR3 length is 18 residues. The CDR3 loop reads CASSYSPEEREAPLEQYF. The CDR3 nucleotides read TGTGCCAGCAGTTATTCGCCCGAGGAGCGGGAGGCCCCTCTCGAGCAGTACTTC.

This chain joins TRBV19 and TRBJ2-7; possible D gene TRBD1, 5 bases. The germline CDR1 and CDR2 sequences are LNHDA and SQIVND (reference sequence). V gave up 5 bases and J gave up 5 bases, with 10 bases separating them. The CDR3 consists of 12 residues. CDR3: CASSRQGDEQYF. CDR3 bases: TGTGCCAGTAGTCGGCAAGGGGACGAGCAGTACTTC.

The rearrangement joins TRBV11-2 to TRBJ2-1; 7 bases are shared with TRBD2. CDR3 size: 15 residues. CDR1 and CDR2 (germline): SGHAT, FQNNGV. V trimming: 5 bases; J trimming: 2 bases; junction bases outside the gene matches: 6. CDR3 amino acids: CASSLDSGPYNEQFF. DNA of the CDR3: TGTGCCAGCAGCCTCGATAGCGGGCCCTACAATGAGCAGTTCTTC.

This rearrangement joins TRBV6-1 to TRBJ2-7; D is perhaps TRBD1 (5 bases). V lost 6 bases, J lost 5 bases, and 14 bases lay in between. CDR1 and CDR2 (germline): MNHNS, SASEGT. This CDR3 spans 13 amino acids. The CDR3 DNA reads as TGTGCCAGCAGGAATAACCAGGGCGACGAGCAGTACTTC. This gives the protein CASRNNQGDEQYF.

The chain couples TRBV5-1 to TRBJ2-3, with D hard to call. CDR1 is SGHRS and CDR2 is YFSETQ in the germline V gene. V was cut by 0 bases and J by 1 base, with 9 bases left in between. The CDR3 has 15 amino acids. The chain's CDR3 is CASSLEGSGTDTQYF. CDR3 in DNA: TGCGCCAGCAGCTTGGAAGGCAGTGGCACAGATACGCAGTATTTT. Based on the CDR3 plus reference TRBV5-1 and TRBJ2-3, the full variable domain is KAGVTQTPRYLIKTRGQQVTLSCSPISGHRSVSWYQQTPGQGLQFLFEYFSETQRNKGNFPGRFSGRQFSNSRSEMNVSTLELGDSALYLCASSLEGSGTDTQYFGPGTRLTVL.

This chain's CDR3 is CASGRLDGNTGELFF. In DNA form, the CDR3 reads TGCGCCAGCGGACGACTAGACGGAAACACCGGGGAGCTGTTTTTT. The genes are TRBV5-1 and TRBJ2-2, with D possibly TRBD2 on 6 matching bases. The CDR3 has 15 amino acids. The V and J ends lost 7 bases and 2 bases respectively, with 15 bases between them. Germline V CDR1 and CDR2: SGHRS, YFSETQ.

The chain joins TRBV7-2 to TRBJ2-7, with TRBD2 matching 11 bases. Germline V gene data show CDR1 as SGHTA and CDR2 as FQGNSA. With V trimmed by 1 base and J by 3 bases, 8 bases remained unmatched. This CDR3 has 17 amino acids. CDR3: CASSLGRSGRAGYEQYF. The CDR3 DNA reads TGTGCCAGCAGCTTAGGGCGTAGCGGGAGGGCGGGCTACGAGCAGTACTTC.

The chain has TRBV7-8 and TRBJ1-4, with D maybe TRBD1 (6 bases). The CDR3 is 13 residues long. Germline V gene sequence: CDR1 SGHVS, CDR2 FQNEAQ. Between the trimmed V and J ends, which lost 2 bases and 7 bases, there was a span of 8 bases. The CDR3 spells CASSLIGGEKLFF. The CDR3 DNA reads as TGTGCCAGCAGCTTAATAGGGGGTGAAAAACTGTTTTTT.

The chain joins TRBV7-2 to TRBJ2-1; 11 bases map to TRBD2. The CDR3 length is 16 residues. After removal of 4 bases from V and 9 bases from J, the junction contained 11 bases not matched to a gene. Germline V gene sequence: CDR1 SGHTA, CDR2 FQGNSA. This CDR3 is CASSSFGRLAGSEQFF. For the CDR3, the DNA is TGTGCCAGCAGCTCCTTCGGGAGACTAGCGGGAAGTGAGCAGTTCTTC.

V and J are TRBV18 and TRBJ2-7; D is undetermined. The CDR3 length is 12 residues. V was shortened by 5 bases and J by 5 bases, with 10 bases between the two germline ends. Germline V gene sequence: CDR1 KGHSH, CDR2 LQKENI. In DNA, the CDR3 is TGTGCCAGCTCAGCTAGGGTCCACGAGCAGTACTTC. It specifies CASSARVHEQYF.

This clone came up once. The chain links TRBV18 to TRBJ2-3; tentatively, D is TRBD1 (5 bases). Germline assignment: CDR1 KGHSH and CDR2 LQKENI. The CDR3 totals 12 residues. V was clipped by 3 bases and J by 6 bases, with 7 bases between them. As DNA, the CDR3 is TGTGCCAGCTCACCCTACAGGGATACGCAGTATTTT. Translating gives CASSPYRDTQYF. Drawing the rest from reference TRBV18 and TRBJ2-3, the complete variable domain is NAGVMQNPRHLVRRRGQEARLRCSPMKGHSHVYWYRQLPEEGLKFMVYLQKENIIDESGMPKERFSAEFPKEGPSILRIQQVVRGDSAAYFCASSPYRDTQYFGPGTRLTVL.

J is TRBJ2-1 and V is TRBV19, with D hard to call. The CDR3 extends over 15 amino acids. CDR1 LNHDA and CDR2 SQIVND come from the germline V gene (reference sequence). Trimming left V 0 bases short and J 4 bases short, with 10 bases between. This CDR3 is CASSIDFAQYNEQFF. The CDR3, as DNA: TGTGCCAGTAGTATAGACTTTGCTCAATACAATGAGCAGTTCTTC.

This chain links TRBV9 with TRBJ2-1; 10 nucleotides line up with TRBD2. Germline V gene data show CDR1 as SGDLS and CDR2 as YYNGEE. This CDR3 has 16 amino acids. After removal of 0 bases from V and 5 bases from J, the junction contained 5 bases not matched to a gene. The CDR3: CASSVGLLAGNNEQFF. In DNA, the CDR3 is TGTGCCAGCAGCGTAGGTTTACTAGCGGGGAACAATGAGCAGTTCTTC.